These 11 T cell receptor beta chains share one sample of origin, sequenced in a study of beta chain features in type 1 diabetes. The entirety of the isolated RNA underwent reverse transcription, so expressed TCRB transcripts were sequenced. The assay was immunoSEQ multiplex PCR, and TCRdb's table has in-frame clones only and misses some. The profile shows 600,000 or so clones, 12% of them singletons. The study's findings and limits: The study found moderately but significantly shorter TCRB CDR3s in all four CD4+ subsets of Type 1 diabetes patients.

These receptors have no known antigen. The sequencing input was naive CD4+ T cells from blood. The receptors were sampled from a man aged 25-45 years with type 1 diabetes.

V gene TRBV7-9 combines with J gene TRBJ1-2, with D uncertain. The CDR3 runs 10 residues. The germline V gene encodes CDR1 SEHNR and CDR2 FQNEAQ (reference sequence). V was shortened by 6 bases and J by 3 bases, with 2 bases between the two germline ends. The CDR3 nucleotides are TGTGCCAGCAGGGACTATGGCTACACCTTC. This codes for CASRDYGYTF.

This clone was counted only a few times. The chain employs TRBV11-2 and TRBJ2-5; D is perhaps TRBD2 (5 bases). Trimming removed 1 base from V and 1 base from J, with 13 bases in between. Germline CDR1 reads SGHAT; CDR2 reads FQNNGV. This CDR3 spans 16 amino acids. CDR3 region: CASSLVRDRSQETQYF. CDR3 nucleotide sequence: TGTGCCAGCAGCTTAGTCCGGGATAGGAGCCAAGAGACCCAGTACTTC.

The chain combines TRBV4-2 with TRBJ1-1; weak D call: TRBD1 (5 bases). This CDR3 region has 16 residues. Between the trimmed V and J ends, which lost 4 bases and 2 bases, there was a span of 17 bases. Germline CDR1 reads LGHNA; CDR2 reads YNFKEQ. For the CDR3, the DNA is TGTGCCAGCAGCCCCTCGACTAATGGGGGAAACACTGAAGCTTTCTTT. Translated, it gives CASSPSTNGGNTEAFF.

The V and J genes are TRBV5-6 and TRBJ2-1; maybe TRBD1 (6 bases). V was shortened by 2 bases and J by 8 bases, with 17 bases between the two germline ends. This CDR3 spans 15 amino acids. Germline CDR1 SGHDT, CDR2 YYEEEE. CDR3 residues: CASSFSPGVMDEQFF. CDR3 in DNA: TGTGCCAGCAGCTTTTCCCCAGGGGTGATGGATGAGCAGTTCTTC.

This clone was counted only a few times. The chain combines TRBV4-2 with TRBJ2-6; TRBD2 is a possible D gene (6 bases). V was trimmed by 4 bases and J by 4 bases, leaving 14 bases between them. Germline loops: CDR1 LGHNA, CDR2 YNFKEQ. The CDR3 extends over 16 amino acids. CDR3 loop: CASSRGEQNGANVLTF. In DNA, the CDR3 is TGTGCCAGCAGCCGCGGGGAACAGAACGGGGCCAACGTCCTGACTTTC.

The gene calls are TRBV30 and TRBJ1-2, with TRBD1 matching over 7 bases. Per germline, CDR1 GTSNPN and CDR2 SVGIG (reference sequence). With V trimmed by 3 bases and J by 9 bases, 22 bases remained unmatched. The CDR3 sequence is 17 residues long. The CDR3 DNA reads as TGTGCCTGGAGCCCTTTCGGGCCCGGGACAGACCCTTTTCGCTACACCTTC. Amino acid sequence: CAWSPFGPGTDPFRYTF.

This clone has more than one count but fewer than ten. The rearrangement uses TRBV27 and TRBJ2-2; no clear D. Germline values: CDR1 MNHEY, CDR2 SMNVEV (reference sequence). Between the trimmed V and J ends, which lost 5 bases and 8 bases, there was a span of 9 bases. The CDR3 runs to 12 residues. DNA of the CDR3: TGTGCCAGCAGTGCCTTTTTGGGGGAGCTGTTTTTT. Amino acid sequence: CASSAFLGELFF.

The J gene is TRBJ2-7, the V gene TRBV7-8, with 13 bases lining up with TRBD2. Germline lookup yields CDR1 SGHVS and CDR2 FQNEAQ. The CDR3 consists of 16 residues. The V segment lost 5 bases and the J segment 3 bases; nucleotides outside the gene matches: 7. The CDR3 loop reads CASSTRTSGGNYEQYF. The CDR3 DNA follows: TGTGCCAGCAGCACGCGGACTAGCGGGGGAAACTACGAGCAGTACTTC.

This sequence joins TRBV29-1 and TRBJ2-5; D gene unclear. The CDR3 covers 14 residues. CDR1 and CDR2 from the germline V gene are SQVTM and ANQGSEA. Trimming cost V 2 bases and J 4 bases, with 14 bases left between them. The CDR3 reads CSVENTVSIETQYF. In nucleotides, the CDR3 is TGCAGCGTTGAAAATACGGTTTCTATAGAGACCCAGTACTTC.

This clone was seen a few times. V usage is TRBV9 and J usage is TRBJ2-7; a weak D match, TRBD1 (6 bases). This CDR3 is 15 amino acids long. Germline V gene sequence: CDR1 SGDLS, CDR2 YYNGEE. V lost 4 bases to trimming and J lost 2 bases, with 16 bases between them. In DNA form, the CDR3 reads TGTGCCAGCAGCTTAGGCTCACAGGGAACCTACGAGCAGTACTTC. It is translated as CASSLGSQGTYEQYF.

This clone was seen only a few times. The genes are TRBV4-3 and TRBJ2-1, with a weak D call TRBD1 (5 bases). The CDR3 runs 16 residues. V shed 0 bases and J shed 6 bases, with 15 bases lying between them. Germline assignment: CDR1 LGHNA and CDR2 YSLEER. This chain's CDR3 is CASSQELRAAGNEQFF. The DNA of the CDR3 is TGCGCCAGCAGCCAAGAACTCAGGGCAGCAGGCAATGAGCAGTTCTTC.